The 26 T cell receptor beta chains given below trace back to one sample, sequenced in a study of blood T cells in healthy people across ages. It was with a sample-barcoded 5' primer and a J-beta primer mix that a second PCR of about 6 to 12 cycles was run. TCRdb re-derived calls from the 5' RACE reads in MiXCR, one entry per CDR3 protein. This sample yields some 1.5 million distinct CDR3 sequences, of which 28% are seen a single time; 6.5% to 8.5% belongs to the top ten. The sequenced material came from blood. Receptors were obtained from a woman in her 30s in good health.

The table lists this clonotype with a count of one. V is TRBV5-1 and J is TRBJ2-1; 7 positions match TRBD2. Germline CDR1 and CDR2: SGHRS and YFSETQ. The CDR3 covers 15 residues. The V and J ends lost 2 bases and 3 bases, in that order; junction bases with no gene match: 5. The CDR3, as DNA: TGCGCCAGCAGCTTAATGGGACTAAACTACAATGAGCAGTTCTTC. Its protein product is CASSLMGLNYNEQFF.

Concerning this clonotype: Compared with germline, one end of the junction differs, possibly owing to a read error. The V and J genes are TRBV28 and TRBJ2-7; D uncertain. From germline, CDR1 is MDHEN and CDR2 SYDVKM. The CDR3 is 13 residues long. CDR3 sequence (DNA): TGTGCCAGCAGTCTCCGAGCGCCGGCAGAGCGGTACTTC. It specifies CASSLRAPAERYF.

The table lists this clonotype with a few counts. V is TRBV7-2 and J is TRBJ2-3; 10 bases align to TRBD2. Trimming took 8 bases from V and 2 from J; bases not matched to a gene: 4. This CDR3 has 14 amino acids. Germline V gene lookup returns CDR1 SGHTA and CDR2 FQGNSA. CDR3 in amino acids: CASQREGVTDTQYF. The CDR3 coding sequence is TGTGCCAGCCAGCGGGAGGGAGTCACAGATACGCAGTATTTT.

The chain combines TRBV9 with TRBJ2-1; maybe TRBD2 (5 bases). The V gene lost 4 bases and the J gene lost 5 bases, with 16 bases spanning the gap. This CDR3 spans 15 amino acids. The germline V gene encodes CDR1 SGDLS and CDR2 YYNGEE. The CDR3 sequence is CASSLPGNTNNEQFF. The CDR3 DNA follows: TGTGCCAGCAGCTTACCCGGGAACACCAACAATGAGCAGTTCTTC.

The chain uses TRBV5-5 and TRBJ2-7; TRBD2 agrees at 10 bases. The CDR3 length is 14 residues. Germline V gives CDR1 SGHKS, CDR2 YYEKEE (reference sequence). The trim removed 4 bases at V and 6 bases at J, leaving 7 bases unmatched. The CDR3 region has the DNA TGTGCCAGCAGCCGGAGCGGGGGGGAGATCGAGCAGTACTTC. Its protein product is CASSRSGGEIEQYF.

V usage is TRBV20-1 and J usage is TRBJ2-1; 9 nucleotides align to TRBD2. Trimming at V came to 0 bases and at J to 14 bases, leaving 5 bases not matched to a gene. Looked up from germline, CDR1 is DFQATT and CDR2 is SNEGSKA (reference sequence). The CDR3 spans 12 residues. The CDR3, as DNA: TGCAGTGCTAGAGAAACGCGGGAGGGTGAGTTCTTC. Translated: CSARETREGEFF.

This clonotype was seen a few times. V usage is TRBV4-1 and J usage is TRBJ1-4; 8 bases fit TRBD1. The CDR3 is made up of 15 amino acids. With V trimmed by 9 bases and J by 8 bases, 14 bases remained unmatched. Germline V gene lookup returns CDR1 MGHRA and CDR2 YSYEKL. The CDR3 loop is CASRPSGTGYEKLFF. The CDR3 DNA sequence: TGCGCCAGTAGGCCTTCCGGGACAGGCTACGAAAAACTGTTTTTT.

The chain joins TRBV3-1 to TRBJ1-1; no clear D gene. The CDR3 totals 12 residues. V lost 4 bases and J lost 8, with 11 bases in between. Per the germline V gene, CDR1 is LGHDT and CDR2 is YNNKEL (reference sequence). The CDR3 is CASSPDPGEAFF. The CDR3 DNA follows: TGTGCCAGCAGCCCCGATCCGGGGGAAGCTTTCTTT.

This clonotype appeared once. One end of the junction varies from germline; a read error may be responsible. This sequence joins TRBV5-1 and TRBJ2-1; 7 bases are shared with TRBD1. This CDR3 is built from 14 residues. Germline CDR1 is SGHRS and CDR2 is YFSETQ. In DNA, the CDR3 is TGCGCCAGCGACAGGGTAGGCTCCTACAATGGGCAGTTCTTC. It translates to CASDRVGSYNGQFF.

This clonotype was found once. The DNA of the CDR3 is TGTGCCAGCAAGCAGAAGGGGGAGACCTACGAGCAGTACTTC. This codes for CASKQKGETYEQYF. The chain combines TRBV7-9 with TRBJ2-7; D might be TRBD1 (6 bases). The V end was cut by 7 bases, the J end by 2 bases, with 15 bases between. Germline CDR1 is SEHNR and CDR2 is FQNEAQ (reference sequence). This CDR3 contains 14 residues.

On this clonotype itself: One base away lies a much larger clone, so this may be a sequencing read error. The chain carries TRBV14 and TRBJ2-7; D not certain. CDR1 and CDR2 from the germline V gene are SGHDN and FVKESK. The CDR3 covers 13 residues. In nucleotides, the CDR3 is TGTGCCAGCAGCCTATATAGCCTCTACGGGCAGTACTTC. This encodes CASSLYSLYGQYF.

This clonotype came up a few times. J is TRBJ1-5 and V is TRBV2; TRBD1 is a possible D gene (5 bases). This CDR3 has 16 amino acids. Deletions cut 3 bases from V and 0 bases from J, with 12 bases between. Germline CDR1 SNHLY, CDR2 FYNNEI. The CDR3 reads CASSDPQVFSNQPQHF. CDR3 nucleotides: TGTGCCAGCAGTGACCCACAGGTCTTTAGCAATCAGCCCCAGCATTTT.

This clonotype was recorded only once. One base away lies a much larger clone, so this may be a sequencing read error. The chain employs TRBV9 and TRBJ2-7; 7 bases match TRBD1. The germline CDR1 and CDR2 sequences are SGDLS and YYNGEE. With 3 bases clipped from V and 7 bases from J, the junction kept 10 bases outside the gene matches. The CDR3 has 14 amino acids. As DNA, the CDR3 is TGTGCCAGCAGCGCTGGGGGACAGAACAATGAGCAGTACTTC. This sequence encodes CASSAGGQNNEQYF.

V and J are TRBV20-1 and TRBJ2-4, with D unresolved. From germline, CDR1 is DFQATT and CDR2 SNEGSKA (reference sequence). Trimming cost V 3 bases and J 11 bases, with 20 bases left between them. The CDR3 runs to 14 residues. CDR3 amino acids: CSASLTAAPSLQYF. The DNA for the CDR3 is TGCAGTGCTAGTTTGACGGCGGCCCCAAGCCTTCAGTACTTC.

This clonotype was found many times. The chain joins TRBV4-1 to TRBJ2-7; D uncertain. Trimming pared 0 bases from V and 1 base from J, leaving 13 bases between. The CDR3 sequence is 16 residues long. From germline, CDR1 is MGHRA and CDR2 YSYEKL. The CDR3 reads CASSQDINPPSYEQYF. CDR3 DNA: TGCGCCAGCAGCCAAGATATTAACCCACCTTCCTACGAGCAGTACTTC.

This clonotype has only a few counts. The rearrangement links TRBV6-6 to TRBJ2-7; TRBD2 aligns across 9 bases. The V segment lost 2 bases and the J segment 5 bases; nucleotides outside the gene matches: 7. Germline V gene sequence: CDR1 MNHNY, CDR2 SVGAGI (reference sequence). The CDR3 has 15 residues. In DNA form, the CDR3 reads TGTGCCAGCAGTTACCCCGGCGGGGGGGCCCACGAGCAGTACTTC. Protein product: CASSYPGGGAHEQYF.

The CDR3 DNA is TGTGCCAGCAGCCCCGACAGGGAAGCGCAGCCCCAGCATTTT. Amino acid sequence: CASSPDREAQPQHF. The chain uses TRBV28 and TRBJ1-5; 7 nucleotides agree with TRBD1. The CDR3 is 14 amino acids. Trimming took 6 bases from V and 7 from J; bases not matched to a gene: 9. The germline V gene encodes CDR1 MDHEN and CDR2 SYDVKM.

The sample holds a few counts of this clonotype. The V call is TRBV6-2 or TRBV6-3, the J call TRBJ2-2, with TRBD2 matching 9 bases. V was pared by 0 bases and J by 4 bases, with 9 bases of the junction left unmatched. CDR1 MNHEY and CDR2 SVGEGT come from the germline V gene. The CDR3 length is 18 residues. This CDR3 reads CASSYSMVLAGRTGELFF. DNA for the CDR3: TGTGCCAGCAGTTACTCGATGGTTCTAGCGGGACGCACCGGGGAGCTGTTTTTT.

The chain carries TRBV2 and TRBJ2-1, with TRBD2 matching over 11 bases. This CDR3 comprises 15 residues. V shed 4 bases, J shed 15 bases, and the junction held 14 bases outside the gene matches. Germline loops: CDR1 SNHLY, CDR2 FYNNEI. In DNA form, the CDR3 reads TGTGCCAGCAGTGTGGGGGGGACTAGCGGAGCGGCGGGGTTCTTC. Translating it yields CASSVGGTSGAAGFF.

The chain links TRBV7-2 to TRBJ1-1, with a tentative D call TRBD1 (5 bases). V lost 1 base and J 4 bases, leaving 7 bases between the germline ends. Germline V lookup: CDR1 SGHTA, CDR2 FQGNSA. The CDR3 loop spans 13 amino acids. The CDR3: CASSLETVTEAFF. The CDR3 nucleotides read TGTGCCAGCAGCTTAGAGACAGTCACTGAAGCTTTCTTT.

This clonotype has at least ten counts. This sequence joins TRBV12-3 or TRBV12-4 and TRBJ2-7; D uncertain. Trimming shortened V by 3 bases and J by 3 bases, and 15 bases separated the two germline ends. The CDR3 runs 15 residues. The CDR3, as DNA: TGTGCCAGCAGTTTCTTGAGTCGTAGAAACTACGAGCAGTACTTC. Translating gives CASSFLSRRNYEQYF.

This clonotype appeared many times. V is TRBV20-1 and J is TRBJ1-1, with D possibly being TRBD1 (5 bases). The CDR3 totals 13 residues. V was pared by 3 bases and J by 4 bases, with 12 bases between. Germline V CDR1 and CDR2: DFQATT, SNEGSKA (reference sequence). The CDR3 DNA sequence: TGCAGTGCTAGTAGTCGGGGGGGCACTGAAGCTTTCTTT. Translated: CSASSRGGTEAFF.

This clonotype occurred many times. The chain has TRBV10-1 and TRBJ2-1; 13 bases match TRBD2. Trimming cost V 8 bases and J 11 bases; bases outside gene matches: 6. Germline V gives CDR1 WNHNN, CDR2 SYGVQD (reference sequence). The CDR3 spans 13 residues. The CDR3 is CASGGLAGTKQFF. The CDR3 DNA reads TGCGCCAGCGGGGGACTAGCGGGGACCAAGCAGTTCTTC.

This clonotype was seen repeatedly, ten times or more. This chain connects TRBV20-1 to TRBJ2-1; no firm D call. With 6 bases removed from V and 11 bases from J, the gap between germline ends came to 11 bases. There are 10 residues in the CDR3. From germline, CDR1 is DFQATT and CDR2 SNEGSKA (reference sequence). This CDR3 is CSAWARQQFF. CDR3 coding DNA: TGCAGTGCCTGGGCGAGACAGCAGTTCTTC.

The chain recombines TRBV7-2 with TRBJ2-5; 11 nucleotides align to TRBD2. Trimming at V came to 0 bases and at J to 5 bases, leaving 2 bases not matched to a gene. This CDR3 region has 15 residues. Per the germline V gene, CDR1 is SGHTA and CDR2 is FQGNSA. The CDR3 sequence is CASSLASGRDETQYF. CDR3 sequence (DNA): TGTGCCAGCAGCTTAGCTAGCGGGAGGGACGAGACCCAGTACTTC.

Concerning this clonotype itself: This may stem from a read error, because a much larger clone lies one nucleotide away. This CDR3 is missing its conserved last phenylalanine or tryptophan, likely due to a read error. CDR3 nucleotide sequence: TGTGCCAGCAGTTGGAGGGAAAACACTGAAGCTTTCTGT. Translating gives CASSWRENTEAFC. This sequence joins TRBV6-5 and TRBJ1-1; D is undetermined. The CDR3 sequence is 13 residues long. V was cut by 4 bases and J by 2 bases, with 8 bases left in between. Germline CDR1 is MNHEY and CDR2 is SVGAGI.